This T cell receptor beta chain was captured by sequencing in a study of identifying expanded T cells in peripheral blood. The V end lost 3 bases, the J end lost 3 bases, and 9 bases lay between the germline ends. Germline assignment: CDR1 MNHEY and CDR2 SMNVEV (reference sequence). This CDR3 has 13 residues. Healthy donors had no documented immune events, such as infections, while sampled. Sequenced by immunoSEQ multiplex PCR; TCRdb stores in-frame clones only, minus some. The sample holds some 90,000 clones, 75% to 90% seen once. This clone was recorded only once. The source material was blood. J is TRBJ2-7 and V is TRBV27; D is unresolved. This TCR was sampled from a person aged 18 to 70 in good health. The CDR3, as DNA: TGTGCCAGCAGTTTCGGACCTAGCTACGAGCAGTACTTC. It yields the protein CASSFGPSYEQYF.